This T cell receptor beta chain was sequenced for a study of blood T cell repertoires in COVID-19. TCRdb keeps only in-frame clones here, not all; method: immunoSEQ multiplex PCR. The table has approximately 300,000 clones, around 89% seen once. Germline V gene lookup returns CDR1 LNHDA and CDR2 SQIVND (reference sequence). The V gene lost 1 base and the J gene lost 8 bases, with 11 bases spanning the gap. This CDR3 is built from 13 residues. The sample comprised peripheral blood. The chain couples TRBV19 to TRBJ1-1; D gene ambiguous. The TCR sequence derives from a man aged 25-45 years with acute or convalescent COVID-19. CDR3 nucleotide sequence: TGTGCCAGTAGTATAGGCGGACGGGAAGAAGCTTTCTTT. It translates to CASSIGGREEAFF.